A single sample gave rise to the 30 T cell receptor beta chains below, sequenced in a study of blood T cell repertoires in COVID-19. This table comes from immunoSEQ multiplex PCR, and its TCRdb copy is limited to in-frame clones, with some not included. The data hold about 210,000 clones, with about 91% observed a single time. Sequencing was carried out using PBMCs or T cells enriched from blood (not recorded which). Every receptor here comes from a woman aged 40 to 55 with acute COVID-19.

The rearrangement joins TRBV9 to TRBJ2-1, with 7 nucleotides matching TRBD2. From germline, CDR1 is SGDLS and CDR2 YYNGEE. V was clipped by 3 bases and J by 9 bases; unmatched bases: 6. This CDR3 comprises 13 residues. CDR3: CASSAPWGGEQFF. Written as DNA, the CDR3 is TGTGCCAGCAGCGCCCCCTGGGGGGGTGAGCAGTTCTTC.

The CDR3 region has the DNA TGTGCCAGCAGCTCCCAGTGGGGCTACACCTTC. The encoded protein is CASSSQWGYTF. The rearrangement links TRBV11-2 to TRBJ1-2, with no clear D. Per germline, CDR1 SGHAT and CDR2 FQNNGV. The CDR3 covers 11 residues. Deletions cut 4 bases from V and 8 bases from J, with 8 bases between. Full variable domain (remainder filled in from reference TRBV11-2 and TRBJ1-2): EAGVAQSPRYKIIEKRQSVAFWCNPISGHATLYWYQQILGQGPKLLIQFQNNGVVDDSQLPKDRFSAERLKGVDSTLKIQPAKLEDSAVYLCASSSQWGYTFGSGTRLTVV.

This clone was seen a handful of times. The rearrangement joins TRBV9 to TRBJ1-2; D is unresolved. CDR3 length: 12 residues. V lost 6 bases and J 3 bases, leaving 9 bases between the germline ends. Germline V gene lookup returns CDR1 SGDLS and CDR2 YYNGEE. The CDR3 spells CASTRTDYGYTF. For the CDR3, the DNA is TGTGCCAGCACCCGAACGGACTATGGCTACACCTTC.

The CDR3 DNA sequence: TGCGCCAGCAGCAGGGGGTTTGACGGGGAGCTGTTTTTT. This encodes CASSRGFDGELFF. The genes are TRBV4-1 and TRBJ2-2, with D maybe TRBD1 (6 bases). The CDR3 is 13 amino acids. Germline loops: CDR1 MGHRA, CDR2 YSYEKL. Trimming removed 5 bases at V and 7 bases at J, with 11 bases between.

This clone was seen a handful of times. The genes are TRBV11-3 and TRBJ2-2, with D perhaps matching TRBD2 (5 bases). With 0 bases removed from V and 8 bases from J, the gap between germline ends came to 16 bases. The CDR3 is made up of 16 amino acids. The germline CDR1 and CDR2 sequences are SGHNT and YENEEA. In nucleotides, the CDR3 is TGTGCCAGCAGCTTAGATGAGGCGGGCACGGCGGGGGAGCTGTTTTTT. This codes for CASSLDEAGTAGELFF. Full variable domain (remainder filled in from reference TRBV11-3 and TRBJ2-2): EAGVVQSPRYKIIEKKQPVAFWCNPISGHNTLYWYLQNLGQGPELLIRYENEEAVDDSQLPKDRFSAERLKGVDSTLKIQPAELGDSAVYLCASSLDEAGTAGELFFGEGSRLTVL.

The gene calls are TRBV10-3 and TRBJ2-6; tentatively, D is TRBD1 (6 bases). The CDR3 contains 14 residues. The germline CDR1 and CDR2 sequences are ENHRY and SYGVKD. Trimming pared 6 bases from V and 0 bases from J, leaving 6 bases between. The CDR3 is CAIRDSSGANVLTF. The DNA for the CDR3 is TGTGCCATCAGGGACAGCTCTGGGGCCAACGTCCTGACTTTC.

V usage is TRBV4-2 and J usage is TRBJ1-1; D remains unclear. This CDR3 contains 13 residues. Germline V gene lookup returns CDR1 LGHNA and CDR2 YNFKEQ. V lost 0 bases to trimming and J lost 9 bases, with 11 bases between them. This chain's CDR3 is CASSQDGIGKAFF. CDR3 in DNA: TGTGCCAGCAGCCAAGACGGGATTGGCAAAGCTTTCTTT.

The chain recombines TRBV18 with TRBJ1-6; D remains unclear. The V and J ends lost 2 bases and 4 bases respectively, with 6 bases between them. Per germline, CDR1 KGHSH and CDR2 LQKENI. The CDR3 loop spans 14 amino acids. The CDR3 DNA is TGTGCCAGCTCACCAGTAGAGTATAATTCACCCCTCCACTTT. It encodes CASSPVEYNSPLHF.

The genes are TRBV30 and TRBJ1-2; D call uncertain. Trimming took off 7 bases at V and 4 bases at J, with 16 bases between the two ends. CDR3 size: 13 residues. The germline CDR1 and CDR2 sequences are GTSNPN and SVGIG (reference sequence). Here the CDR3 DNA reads TGTGCCTCTCTCGCCCAGGTCCGCTATGGCTACACCTTC. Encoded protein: CASLAQVRYGYTF.

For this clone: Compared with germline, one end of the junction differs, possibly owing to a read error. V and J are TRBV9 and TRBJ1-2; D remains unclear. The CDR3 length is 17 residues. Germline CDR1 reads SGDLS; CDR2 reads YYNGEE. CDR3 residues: CASSVGAAVGLGYRYTF. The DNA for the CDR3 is TGTGCCAGCAGCGTAGGGGCCGCCGTTGGGTTGGGCTATCGCTACACCTTC.

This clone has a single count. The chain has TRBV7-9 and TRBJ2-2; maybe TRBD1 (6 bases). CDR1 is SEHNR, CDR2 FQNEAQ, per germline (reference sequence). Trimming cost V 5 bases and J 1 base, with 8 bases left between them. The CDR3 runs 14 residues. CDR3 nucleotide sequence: TGTGCCAGCAGCGAGGACAGGAACACCGGGGAGCTGTTTTTT. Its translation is CASSEDRNTGELFF.

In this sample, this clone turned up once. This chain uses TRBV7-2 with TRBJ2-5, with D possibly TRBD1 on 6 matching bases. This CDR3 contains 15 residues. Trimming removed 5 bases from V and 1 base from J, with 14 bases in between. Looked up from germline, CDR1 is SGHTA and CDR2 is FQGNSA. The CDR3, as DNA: TGTGCCAGCAGCCTCCTGAAAGGGGGCCAAGAGACCCAGTACTTC. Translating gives CASSLLKGGQETQYF. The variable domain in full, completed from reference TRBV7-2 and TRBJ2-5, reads GAGVSQSPSNKVTEKGKDVELRCDPISGHTALYWYRQSLGQGLEFLIYFQGNSAPDKSGLPSDRFSAERTGGSVSTLTIQRTQQEDSAVYLCASSLLKGGQETQYFGPGTRLLVL.

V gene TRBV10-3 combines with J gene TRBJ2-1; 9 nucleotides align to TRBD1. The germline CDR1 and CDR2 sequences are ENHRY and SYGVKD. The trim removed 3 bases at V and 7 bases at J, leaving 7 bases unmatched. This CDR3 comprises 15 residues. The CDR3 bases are TGTGCCATCAGTGACCGGGGACAGGGTCGAAATGAGCAGTTCTTC. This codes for CAISDRGQGRNEQFF.

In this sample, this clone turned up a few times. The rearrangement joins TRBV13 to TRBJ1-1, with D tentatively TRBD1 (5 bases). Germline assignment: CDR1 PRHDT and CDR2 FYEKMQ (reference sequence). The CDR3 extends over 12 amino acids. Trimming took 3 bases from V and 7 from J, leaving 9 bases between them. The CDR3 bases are TGTGCCAGCAGCTTGGGGCGGATTGAAGCTTTCTTT. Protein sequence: CASSLGRIEAFF.

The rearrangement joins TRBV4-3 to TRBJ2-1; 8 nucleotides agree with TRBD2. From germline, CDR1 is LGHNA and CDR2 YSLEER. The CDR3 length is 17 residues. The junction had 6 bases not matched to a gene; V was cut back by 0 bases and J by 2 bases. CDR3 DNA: TGCGCCAGCAGCCAAGAGCTGGCGGGAGGTCCCTACAATGAGCAGTTCTTC. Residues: CASSQELAGGPYNEQFF.

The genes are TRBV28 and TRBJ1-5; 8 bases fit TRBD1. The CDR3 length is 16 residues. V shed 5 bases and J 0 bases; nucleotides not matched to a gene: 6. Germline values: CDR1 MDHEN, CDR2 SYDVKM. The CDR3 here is CASSPWTGNSNQPQHF. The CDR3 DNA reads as TGTGCCAGCAGTCCCTGGACAGGGAATAGCAATCAGCCCCAGCATTTT.

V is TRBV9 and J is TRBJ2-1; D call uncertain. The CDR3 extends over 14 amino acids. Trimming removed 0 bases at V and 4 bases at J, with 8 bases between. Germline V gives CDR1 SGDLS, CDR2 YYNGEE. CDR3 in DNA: TGTGCCAGCAGCGTAGATCCGGGTTACAATGAGCAGTTCTTC. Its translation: CASSVDPGYNEQFF.

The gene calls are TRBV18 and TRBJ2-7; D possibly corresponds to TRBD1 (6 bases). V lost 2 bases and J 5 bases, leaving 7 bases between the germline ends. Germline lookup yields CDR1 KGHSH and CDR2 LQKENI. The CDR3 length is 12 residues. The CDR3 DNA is TGTGCCAGCTCACCAACAGGGAACGAGCAGTACTTC. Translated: CASSPTGNEQYF.

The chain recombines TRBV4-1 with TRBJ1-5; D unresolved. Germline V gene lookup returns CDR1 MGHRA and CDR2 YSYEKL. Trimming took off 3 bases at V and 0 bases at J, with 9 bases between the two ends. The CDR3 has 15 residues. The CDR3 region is CASSQVHNSNQPQHF. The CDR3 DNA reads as TGCGCCAGCAGCCAGGTTCACAATAGCAATCAGCCCCAGCATTTT.

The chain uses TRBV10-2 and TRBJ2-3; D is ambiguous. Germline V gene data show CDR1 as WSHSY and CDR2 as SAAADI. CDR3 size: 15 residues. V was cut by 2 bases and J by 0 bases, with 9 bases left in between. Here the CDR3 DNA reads TGCGCCAGCAGTGAGATCGGTGTTAGCACAGATACGCAGTATTTT. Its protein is CASSEIGVSTDTQYF.

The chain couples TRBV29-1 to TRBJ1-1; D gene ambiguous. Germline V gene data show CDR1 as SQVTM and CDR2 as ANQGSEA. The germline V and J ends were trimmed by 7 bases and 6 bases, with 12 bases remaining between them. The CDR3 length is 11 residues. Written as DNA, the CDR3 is TGCAGCGCCCAGAGGTTGTCTGAAGCTTTCTTT. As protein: CSAQRLSEAFF.

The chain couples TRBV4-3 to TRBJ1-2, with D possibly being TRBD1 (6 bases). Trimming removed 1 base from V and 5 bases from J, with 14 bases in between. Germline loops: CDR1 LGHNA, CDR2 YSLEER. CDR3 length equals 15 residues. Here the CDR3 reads CASSQARGAPYGYTF. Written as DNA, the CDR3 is TGCGCCAGCAGCCAAGCTCGGGGGGCGCCTTATGGCTACACCTTC.

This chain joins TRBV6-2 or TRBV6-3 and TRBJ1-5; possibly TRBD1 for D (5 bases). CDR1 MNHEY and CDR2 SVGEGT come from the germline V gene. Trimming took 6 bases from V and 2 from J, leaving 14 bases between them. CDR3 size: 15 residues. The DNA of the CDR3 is TGTGCCAGCAGCCCTGGCGGGGGTGGCAATCAGCCCCAGCATTTT. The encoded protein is CASSPGGGGNQPQHF.

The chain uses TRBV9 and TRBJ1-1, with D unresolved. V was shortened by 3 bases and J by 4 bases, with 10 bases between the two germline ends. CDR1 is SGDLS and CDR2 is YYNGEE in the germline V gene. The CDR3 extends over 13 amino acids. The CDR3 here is CASSAPGSTEAFF. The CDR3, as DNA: TGTGCCAGCAGCGCTCCGGGTTCCACTGAAGCTTTCTTT.

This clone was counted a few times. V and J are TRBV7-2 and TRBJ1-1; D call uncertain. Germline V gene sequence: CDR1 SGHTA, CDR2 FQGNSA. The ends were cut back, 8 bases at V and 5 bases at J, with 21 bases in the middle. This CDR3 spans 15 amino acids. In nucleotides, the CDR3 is TGTGCCAGCTATGGCGGGGTCAAAGGGTGGACTGAAGCTTTCTTT. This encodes CASYGGVKGWTEAFF.

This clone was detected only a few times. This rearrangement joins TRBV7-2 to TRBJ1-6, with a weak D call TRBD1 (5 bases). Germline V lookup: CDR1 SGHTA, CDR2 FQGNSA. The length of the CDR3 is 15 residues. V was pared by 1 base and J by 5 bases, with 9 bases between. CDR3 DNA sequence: TGTGCCAGCAGCTTAGGCGGACAAAATAATTCACCCCTCCACTTT. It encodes CASSLGGQNNSPLHF.

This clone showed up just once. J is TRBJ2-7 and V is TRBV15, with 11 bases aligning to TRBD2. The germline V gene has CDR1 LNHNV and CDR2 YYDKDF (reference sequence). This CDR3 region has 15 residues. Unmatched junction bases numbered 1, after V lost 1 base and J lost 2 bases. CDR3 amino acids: CATSRGLAGTYEQYF. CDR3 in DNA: TGTGCCACCAGCAGAGGACTAGCGGGGACCTACGAGCAGTACTTC.

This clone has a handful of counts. CDR3 residues: CASSQGGRYEAFF. CDR3 coding DNA: TGTGCCAGCAGCCAAGGGGGCCGCTATGAAGCTTTCTTT. J is TRBJ1-1 and V is TRBV7-2; TRBD1 aligns across 7 bases. Trimming cost V 5 bases and J 7 bases; bases outside gene matches: 7. There are 13 residues in the CDR3. In germline, CDR1 is SGHTA, CDR2 FQGNSA.

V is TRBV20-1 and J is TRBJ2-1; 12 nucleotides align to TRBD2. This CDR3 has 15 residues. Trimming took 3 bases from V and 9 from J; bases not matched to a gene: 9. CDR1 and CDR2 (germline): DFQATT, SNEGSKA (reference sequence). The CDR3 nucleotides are TGCAGTGCTAGTGCGACTAGCGGGGGTACGGGTGAGCAGTTCTTC. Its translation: CSASATSGGTGEQFF.

The CDR3 region is CASSVITSGADTQYF. For the CDR3, the DNA is TGTGCCAGCAGCGTTATTACTAGCGGGGCAGATACGCAGTATTTT. The chain recombines TRBV9 with TRBJ2-3, with 10 bases fitting TRBD2. V gave up 2 bases and J gave up 4 bases; unmatched junction bases: 4. Germline CDR1 and CDR2: SGDLS and YYNGEE. The CDR3 sequence is 15 residues long.